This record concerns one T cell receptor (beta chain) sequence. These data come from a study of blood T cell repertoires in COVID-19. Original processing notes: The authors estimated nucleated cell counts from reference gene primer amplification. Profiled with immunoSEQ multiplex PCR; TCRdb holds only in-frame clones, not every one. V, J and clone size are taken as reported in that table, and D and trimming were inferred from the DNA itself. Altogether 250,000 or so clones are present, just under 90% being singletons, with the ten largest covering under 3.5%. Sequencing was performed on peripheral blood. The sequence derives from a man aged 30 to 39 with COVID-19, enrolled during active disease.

The CDR3 DNA follows: TGTGCCACCAGTTCGGCACAGGGGTGGCCAGATACGCAGTATTTT. It yields the protein CATSSAQGWPDTQYF. The genes are TRBV24-1 and TRBJ2-3; the match to TRBD1 covers 7 bases. The CDR3 loop spans 15 amino acids. CDR1 is KGHDR and CDR2 is SFDVKD in the germline V gene. Trimming took 6 bases from V and 4 from J; bases not matched to a gene: 9.